This T cell receptor beta chain was observed in a study of blood T cell repertoires in COVID-19. Across the whole study: COVID-19 samples collected from the United States, Italy and Spain covered acute and convalescent phases. PBMCs, B-cell-depleted T cells, or T cells were the source of the cDNA or gDNA that made up the material.

In the study's own analysis: From reference gene primer amplification, estimates of nucleated cell counts were derived. Profiled with immunoSEQ multiplex PCR; TCRdb holds only in-frame clones, not every one. That table furnishes V, J and clone size, whereas the DNA furnished D and trimming. Altogether fewer than 250,000 clones are present, 88% being singletons, with the ten largest covering 1.5% to 2%. The germline CDR1 and CDR2 sequences are SGHVS and FNYEAQ. Losses at the gene ends were 0 bases for V and 2 bases for J; bases not matched to a gene: 11. This CDR3 is 20 amino acids long. This receptor was taken from a man in his sixties or seventies with acute or convalescent COVID-19. The chain has TRBV7-6 and TRBJ2-3, with 13 bases fitting TRBD2. Sequenced material: peripheral blood. DNA for the CDR3: TGTGCCAGCAGCTTAGCGGTGGGGCAACTAGCGGGAGGGGCCACAGATACGCAGTATTTT. It specifies CASSLAVGQLAGGATDTQYF.